This T cell receptor (beta chain) was sequenced for a study of liver allograft versus peripheral blood T cells. Study information: Transplanted livers and recipients' peripheral blood had their T cell receptor repertoires compared.

Germline V gene sequence: CDR1 SQVTM, CDR2 ANQGSEA. V was shortened by 6 bases and J by 6 bases, with 12 bases between the two germline ends. The CDR3 covers 11 residues. TCRdb itself ran the reads through MiXCR, one entry per CDR3 protein. This table holds around 10,000 distinct CDR3 sequences, 15% to 20% found once. By sample fraction, this clonotype is medium-sized. Its antigen is currently unknown. Study findings and constraints: Intragraft T cell receptor repertoires of liver allografts were reported to differ from peripheral blood repertoires.

This receptor was identified in a human patient who had a liver transplant. Some T cells may be the graft donor's. This chain uses TRBV29-1 with TRBJ2-7; no reliable D call. This CDR3 reads CSVLEAREQYF. CDR3 sequence (DNA): TGCAGCGTCCTTGAGGCTCGCGAGCAGTACTTC.